This entry is about one T cell receptor beta chain. This CDR3 is also generated by other DNA sequences in the sample. This CDR3 spans 12 amino acids. CDR1 MDHEN and CDR2 SYDVKM come from the germline V gene. Trimming took off 8 bases at V and 4 bases at J, with 9 bases between the two ends. These data originate in a study of blood T cell repertoires in COVID-19. Overall study: Sources were T cells, B-cell-depleted T cells, or PBMCs; the material itself was cDNA or gDNA.

Assay: immunoSEQ multiplex PCR; the TCRdb copy retains only in-frame clones and omits some. The data contain about 400,000 clones, approximately 87% of them singletons. Recruits, aged about 18 to 95 years, lived in under 25 US areas. Donors in Cohort 3 counted as recovered after two negative PCRs, clearance, or symptom resolution. Sequenced material: PBMCs or T cells enriched from blood (not recorded which). The rearrangement joins TRBV28 to TRBJ1-5, with D unresolved. The clonotype was recovered from a woman aged 45-65 years who had recovered from COVID-19. CDR3 residues: CASGTGNQPQHF. The CDR3 DNA is TGTGCCAGCGGAACCGGGAATCAGCCCCAGCATTTT.